This T cell receptor beta chain was documented in a study of Graves' ophthalmopathy and Graves' hyperthyroidism. Study-wide points: Most expanded clonotypes from thyroid (those above 0.001 frequency) were also found in blood. With a specificity of just over 72% and a sensitivity of 70% to 71%, the model predicted ophthalmopathy progression.

Exclusion applied to patients with other autoimmune diseases, uncontrolled infections, pregnancy or lactation. On this clonotype: Its antigen is unknown.

With V trimmed by 1 base and J by 5 bases, 13 bases remained unmatched. The germline V gene encodes CDR1 SQVTM and CDR2 ANQGSEA. This CDR3 has 17 residues. RNA transcripts were the template, and TCR beta CDR3 regions were amplified from them. An opening RT-PCR round employed HTBI primers and preceded a second-round multiplex PCR. MiXCR, applied by TCRdb to the multiplex PCR reads, yields one record per CDR3 protein. The sample shows almost 750,000 distinct CDR3 sequences, around 40% of them seen only once. The specimen was peripheral blood. The TCR comes from an adult man with Graves' ophthalmopathy. V and J are TRBV29-1 and TRBJ2-5; 10 bases line up with TRBD1. CDR3 amino acids: CSVEGRQGAVWKETQYF. The CDR3 DNA reads as TGCAGCGTTGAAGGGAGACAGGGGGCGGTCTGGAAGGAGACCCAGTACTTC. Based on the CDR3 plus reference TRBV29-1 and TRBJ2-5, the full variable domain is SAVISQKPSRDICQRGTSLTIQCQVDSQVTMMFWYRQQPGQSLTLIATANQGSEATYESGFVIDKFPISRPNLTFSTLTVSNMSPEDSSIYLCSVEGRQGAVWKETQYFGPGTRLLVL.